This note documents a single T cell receptor beta chain sequence. Its specific antigen is unknown. No much larger clonotype is one base removed from it; base qualities were not supplied. The CDR3 runs 13 residues from the cysteine to the phenylalanine. The DNA shown is the 39-base CDR3, in frame from base 1. CDR1 and CDR2, per the germline V gene, are MNHEY and SVGAGI. The germline ends are 12 bases apart after V is trimmed by 6 bases and J by 7 bases. This entry is derived from a study of T cell repertoires in cytomegalovirus infection (dated by TCRdb to the late 2010s). For the study in its entirety: Donor HLA type was relevant to the analysis, as public TCR beta signatures indicated carriage of CMV infection together with the matching HLA type.

The full study reports these points: In both this cohort and an independent cohort of 300 to 450 donors, the cumulative frequency of public TCR beta family members distinguished carriers of CMV infection plus the relevant HLA type. The ex vivo response was dominated by HLA-C-restricted CMV-specific TCR beta clonotypes, which also provided the single most frequent clonotype in two of eight donors.

Sequencing used an Illumina HiSeq 1500. Through fastp at Q25 and MiXCR, TCRdb rebuilt clones from the public reads, retaining in-frame beta chains. CDR3 protein sequences are deduplicated, and each keeps its most common genes and DNA. Recorded for this sample are approximately 180,000 distinct CDR3 sequences; roughly 17% of them occurred a single time. The ten largest clones take up around 27% of the sample. Sequencing used CD8+ T cells from PBMCs. The sequence was collected from a human donor in good health (CMV status not recorded). Some clones in this sample may be carry-over from other donors' samples. The V and J genes are TRBV6-5 and TRBJ2-2, with the identity of the D gene unclear. The encoded CDR3 is CASSPYLVGELFF. The sequenced DNA: TGTGCCAGCAGCCCTTACCTGGTCGGGGAGCTGTTTTTT.